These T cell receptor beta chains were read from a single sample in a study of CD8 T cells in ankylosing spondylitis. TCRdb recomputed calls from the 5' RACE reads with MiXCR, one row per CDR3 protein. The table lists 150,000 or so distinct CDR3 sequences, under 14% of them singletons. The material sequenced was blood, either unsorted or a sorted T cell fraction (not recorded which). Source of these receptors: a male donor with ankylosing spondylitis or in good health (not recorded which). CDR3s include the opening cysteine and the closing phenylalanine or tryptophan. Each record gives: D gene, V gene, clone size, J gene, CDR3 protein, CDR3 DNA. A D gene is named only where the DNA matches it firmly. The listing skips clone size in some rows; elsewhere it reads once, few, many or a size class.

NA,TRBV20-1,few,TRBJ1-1,CSASRTVRNTEAFF,TGCAGTGCTAGCCGGACAGTAAGGAACACTGAAGCTTTCTTT
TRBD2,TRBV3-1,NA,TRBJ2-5,CASSQGASGRKTQYF,TGTGCCAGCAGCCAAGGGGCTAGCGGGAGAAAGACCCAGTACTTC
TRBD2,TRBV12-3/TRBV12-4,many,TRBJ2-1,CASSYLAGARNEQFF,TGTGCCAGCAGTTATCTAGCGGGAGCGAGGAATGAGCAGTTCTTC
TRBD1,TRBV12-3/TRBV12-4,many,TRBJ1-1,CASTREGASTEAFF,TGTGCCAGCACCCGGGAGGGGGCGAGCACTGAAGCTTTCTTT
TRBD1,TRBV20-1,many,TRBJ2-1,CSARQGASSSYNEQFF,TGCAGTGCTAGACAGGGGGCTAGTAGCTCCTACAATGAGCAGTTCTTC
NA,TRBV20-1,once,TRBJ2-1,CSASFLVSSYNEQFF,TGCAGTGCTAGCTTCCTAGTTAGCTCCTACAATGAGCAGTTCTTC
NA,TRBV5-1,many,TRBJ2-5,CASSWDVGGQETQYF,TGCGCCAGCAGCTGGGATGTAGGGGGCCAAGAGACCCAGTACTTC
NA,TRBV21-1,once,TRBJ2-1,CASSARTSGGPENEQFF,TGTGCCAGCAGCGCTCGGACTAGCGGGGGTCCGGAGAATGAGCAGTTCTTC
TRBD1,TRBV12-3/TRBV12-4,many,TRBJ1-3,CASTLRDRGRGNTIYF,TGTGCCAGCACTCTCCGGGACAGGGGGCGCGGAAACACCATATATTTT
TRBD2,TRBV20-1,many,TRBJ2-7,CSARRGGYYEQYF,TGCAGTGCTAGACGGGGAGGGTACTACGAGCAGTACTTC
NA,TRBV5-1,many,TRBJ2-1,CASSPRDLLYNEQFF,TGCGCCAGCAGCCCACGGGACTTACTATACAATGAGCAGTTCTTC
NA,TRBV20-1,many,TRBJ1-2,CSAIIQGGEQGYTF,TGCAGTGCTATCATACAGGGTGGAGAACAAGGCTACACCTTC
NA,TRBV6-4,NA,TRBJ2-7,CASRTGPYEQYF,TGTGCCAGCAGGACAGGACCCTACGAGCAGTACTTC
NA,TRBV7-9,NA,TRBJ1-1,CASSPGTILNTEAFF,TGTGCCAGCAGCCCAGGCACAATTCTGAACACTGAAGCTTTCTTT
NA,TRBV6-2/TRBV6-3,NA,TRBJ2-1,CASSYSEGFEQFF,TGTGCCAGCAGTTACTCAGAGGGATTTGAGCAGTTCTTC
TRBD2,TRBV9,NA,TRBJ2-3,CASSVGTSDFTDTQYF,TGTGCCAGCAGCGTAGGGACTAGCGATTTCACAGATACGCAGTATTTT
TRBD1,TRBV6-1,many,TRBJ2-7,CASKPGQGTYEQYF,TGTGCCAGTAAACCGGGACAGGGGACCTACGAGCAGTACTTC
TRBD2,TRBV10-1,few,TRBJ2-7,CASSASGGAYEQYF,TGCGCCAGCAGTGCAAGCGGGGGGGCCTACGAGCAGTACTTC
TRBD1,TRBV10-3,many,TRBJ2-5,CATALGQVPSHQETQYF,TGTGCCACCGCCTTGGGACAGGTCCCTAGCCACCAAGAGACCCAGTACTTC
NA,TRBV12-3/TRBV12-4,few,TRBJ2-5,CASSLFGSGETQYF,TGTGCCAGCAGTTTGTTCGGTTCAGGAGAGACCCAGTACTTC
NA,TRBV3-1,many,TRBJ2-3,CASRRRNTQYF,TGTGCCAGCAGGAGAAGGAATACGCAGTATTTT
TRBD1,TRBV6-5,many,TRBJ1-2,CASSYSSGGTNGYTF,TGTGCCAGCAGTTACTCTTCAGGGGGAACGAATGGCTACACCTTC
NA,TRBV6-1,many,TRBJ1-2,CASTKGGKFDGYTF,TGTGCCAGCACTAAGGGAGGTAAATTTGATGGCTACACCTTC
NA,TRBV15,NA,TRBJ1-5,CATSREEAPAYNQPQHF,TGTGCCACCAGCAGAGAAGAAGCTCCCGCCTACAATCAGCCCCAGCATTTT
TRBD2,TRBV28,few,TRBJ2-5,CASRGPSGGYQETQYF,TGTGCCAGCAGGGGTCCTAGCGGGGGTTATCAAGAGACCCAGTACTTC
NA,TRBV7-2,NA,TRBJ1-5,CASSLGPTGNQPQHF,TGTGCCAGCAGCTTAGGTCCCACAGGCAATCAGCCCCAGCATTTT
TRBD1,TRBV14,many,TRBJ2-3,CASSHRTGVSTDTQYF,TGTGCCAGCAGCCACCGGACAGGGGTTAGCACAGATACGCAGTATTTT
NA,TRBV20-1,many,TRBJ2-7,CSAIGGVYEQYF,TGCAGTGCCATCGGGGGCGTCTACGAGCAGTACTTC
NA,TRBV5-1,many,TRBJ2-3,CASIRDLNTDTQYF,TGCGCCAGCATCCGGGACTTAAACACAGATACGCAGTATTTT
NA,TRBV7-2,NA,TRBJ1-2,CASTEEGIYGYTF,TGTGCCAGCACCGAGGAAGGAATCTATGGCTACACCTTC
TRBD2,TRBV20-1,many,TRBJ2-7,CSARGSGELPYEQYF,TGCAGTGCTAGAGGTAGCGGGGAGCTGCCCTACGAGCAGTACTTC
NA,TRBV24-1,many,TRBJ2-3,CATKSGPTHTDTQYF,TGTGCCACCAAGTCGGGTCCCACACACACAGATACGCAGTATTTT
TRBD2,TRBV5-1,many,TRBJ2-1,CASSSSGGAHEQFF,TGCGCCAGCAGCAGCAGCGGGGGGGCCCATGAGCAGTTCTTC
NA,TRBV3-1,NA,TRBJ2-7,CASSQDIAVQYF,TGTGCCAGCAGCCAAGACATTGCTGTGCAGTACTTC
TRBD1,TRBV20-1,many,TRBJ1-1,CSATAGTGFTEAFF,TGCAGTGCTACCGCGGGGACAGGGTTCACTGAAGCTTTCTTT
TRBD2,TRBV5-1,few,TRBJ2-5,CASSPGTSGRAGQETQYF,TGCGCCAGCAGCCCCGGGACTAGCGGGAGGGCGGGGCAAGAGACCCAGTACTTC
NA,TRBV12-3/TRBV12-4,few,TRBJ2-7,CASSFGGGSYEQYF,TGTGCCAGCAGTTTCGGTGGGGGCTCCTACGAGCAGTACTTC
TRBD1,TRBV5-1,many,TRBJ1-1,CASSPGQGMVNTEAFF,TGCGCCAGCAGCCCGGGACAGGGTATGGTGAACACTGAAGCTTTCTTT
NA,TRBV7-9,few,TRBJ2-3,CDTQGHKGTDTQYF,TGTGACACCCAGGGGCATAAGGGGACAGATACGCAGTATTTT
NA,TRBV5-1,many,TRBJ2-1,CASSLALAGARGEQFF,TGCGCCAGCAGCTTGGCCCTCGCGGGGGCGCGGGGTGAGCAGTTCTTC
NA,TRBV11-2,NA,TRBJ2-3,CASSVQGRGFQDTQYF,TGTGCCAGCAGCGTCCAGGGGCGGGGGTTTCAAGATACGCAGTATTTT
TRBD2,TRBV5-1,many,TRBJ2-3,CASSLYLRTRGTDTQYF,TGCGCCAGCAGCTTGTACCTCAGGACTAGAGGCACAGATACGCAGTATTTT
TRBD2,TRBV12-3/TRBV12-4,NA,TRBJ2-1,CASTLGTTNEQFF,TGTGCCAGCACCTTGGGGACTACTAATGAGCAGTTCTTC
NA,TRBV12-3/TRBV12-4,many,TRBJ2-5,CASSPGLGRETQYF,TGTGCCAGCAGTCCGGGACTGGGGCGGGAGACCCAGTACTTC
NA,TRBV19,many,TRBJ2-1,CASSPGQTINEQFF,TGTGCCAGTAGTCCCGGACAGACAATCAATGAGCAGTTCTTC
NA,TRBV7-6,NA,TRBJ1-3,CASSLGPGFSGNTIYF,TGTGCCAGCAGCTTAGGCCCCGGTTTCTCTGGAAACACCATATATTTT
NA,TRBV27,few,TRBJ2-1,CASSLQAISSYNEQFF,TGTGCCAGCAGTTTACAAGCGATTAGCTCCTACAATGAGCAGTTCTTC
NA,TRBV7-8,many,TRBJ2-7,CASSLTGQSYEQYF,TGTGCCAGCAGCTTAACGGGGCAGTCCTACGAGCAGTACTTC
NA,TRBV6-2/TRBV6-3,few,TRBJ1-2,CASSYPTSSVYTF,TGTGCCAGCAGTTACCCCACCAGTTCCGTCTACACCTTC
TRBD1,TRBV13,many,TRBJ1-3,CASSLRQGASGNTIYF,TGTGCCAGCAGCTTAAGGCAGGGGGCTTCTGGAAACACCATATATTTT